What follows are 4 T cell receptor beta chains derived from one specimen sequenced in a study of T cells in women clearing cervical HPV infection. TCRdb's copy holds only in-frame clones and misses some; the assay was immunoSEQ multiplex PCR. The table for this sample gives roughly 49,000 clones. The sequenced material came from blood buffy coat. These receptor sequences come from a woman aged 18-70 years with a cervical HPV16 infection that either progressed to CIN3+ or cleared (not recorded which).

Turning to this clone: From the germline J gene comes the end of the CDR3, since the read stops 3 residues before it. The chain is built from TRBV2 and TRBJ1-4; a possible D gene is TRBD1 (5 bases). Per the germline V gene, CDR1 is SNHLY and CDR2 is FYNNEI. V dropped 1 base and J dropped 8 bases, with 14 bases sitting between them. There are 15 residues in the CDR3. The CDR3 here is CASSEEGQGGEKLFF. The part of the CDR3 DNA that was read is TGTGCCAGCAGTGAAGAGGGGCAGGGAGGAGAAAAA.

Note on this clone: The CDR3 end lies 3 residues beyond the end of the read and is filled in from the germline J gene. The chain couples TRBV5-6 to TRBJ1-5; D unclear. From germline, CDR1 is SGHDT and CDR2 YYEEEE. Trimming cost V 2 bases and J 7 bases, with 10 bases left between them. This CDR3 is built from 13 residues. The CDR3 protein is CASSFGVGQPQHF. The CDR3 bases that were read are TGTGCCAGCAGCTTCGGGGTAGGGCAGCCC.

Remarks on this clone: The CDR3 is cut off 3 residues early in the read; its end comes from the germline J gene. The chain carries TRBV10-2 and TRBJ2-3, with D possibly matching TRBD2 (7 bases). Germline V lookup: CDR1 WSHSY, CDR2 SAAADI. The CDR3 totals 15 residues. V shed 3 bases and J shed 4 bases, with 14 bases lying between them. The covered CDR3 bases are TGCGCCAGCAGTGAATCGCGGGGGCGGGCAGATACG. It specifies CASSESRGRADT. The entire CDR3 reads CASSESRGRADTQYF.

A word on this clone: The CDR3 end falls 3 residues outside the read, so it is completed with the germline J gene. V usage is TRBV7-6 and J usage is TRBJ2-1, with TRBD2 matching 9 bases. The CDR3 is 17 residues long. J gave up 6 bases and V 3 bases, and 12 bases lay outside the gene matches. Germline V gene lookup returns CDR1 SGHVS and CDR2 FNYEAQ. This CDR3 is CASSFPSGGGAGNEQFF. CDR3 DNA (partial): TGTGCCAGCAGCTTCCCTAGTGGCGGGGGGGCTGGCAATGAG.